This T cell receptor (beta chain) was identified in a study of blood T cell repertoires in COVID-19. Study at large: Italy, Spain and the United States were the sources of the convalescent and acute COVID-19 samples.

Source study methods: Amplification of reference gene primers provided the estimated nucleated cell counts. Method: immunoSEQ multiplex PCR; TCRdb's copy keeps in-frame clones and lacks some. For V, J and clone size, that table is used; D and trimming come from the DNA. This table holds approximately 200,000 clones, approximately 84% found once. The CDR3 runs to 13 residues. Germline CDR1 reads SQVTM; CDR2 reads ANQGSEA. Trimming removed 5 bases from V and 3 bases from J; junction bases left unmatched: 3. The sample was peripheral blood. This sequence joins TRBV29-1 and TRBJ2-3; 9 bases agree with TRBD1. The receptor comes from a man in his forties or fifties who had recovered from COVID-19. The DNA of the CDR3 is TGCAGCGTTCTACAGGGGGCAACAGATACGCAGTATTTT. Translated: CSVLQGATDTQYF.